The rows below give T cell receptor beta chains drawn from one sample of a study of T-cell reconstitution after alpha-beta-depleted transplantation in children. TCRdb ran MiXCR on the PCR reads and lists one entry per CDR3 protein. The sample lists about 260,000 distinct CDR3 sequences, around 7.5% occurring once. The input for sequencing was PBMCs, mostly from graft donor cells, taken 180 days after TCRalphabeta/CD19-depleted stem cell transplant. The source of these receptors is a male patient between 5 and 17 years old who had a stem cell transplant for acute lymphoblastic leukemia, so the T cells may come from the graft donor. Each CDR3 is given with its conserved first and last residue. D genes are given only for firm matches. Clone sizes are given selectively: once, few, many, or a class where the clone is expanded.

TRBJ1-3 many - TRBV7-2 TGTGCCAGCAGCTTAGGGACCCCCGGAGGCCCCATATATTTT CASSLGTPGGPIYF
TRBJ2-3 many - TRBV20-1 TGCAGTGCTATAGGGCAGCGCACAGATACGCAGTATTTT CSAIGQRTDTQYF
TRBJ1-6 many - TRBV20-1 TGCAGTGCTAGAGATCAACGGTATAATTCACCCCTCCACTTT CSARDQRYNSPLHF
TRBJ2-6 many - TRBV6-2/TRBV6-3 TGTGCCAGCAGTAACTTAGGGTCTGGGGCCAACGTCCTGACTTTC CASSNLGSGANVLTF
TRBJ1-1 many - TRBV14 TGTGCCAGCAGCCAAGATATAAGTGGGATTGAAGCTTTCTTT CASSQDISGIEAFF
TRBJ2-7 many - TRBV24-1 TGTGCCACCAGTGATGCCTCGAGCTACGAGCAGTACTTC CATSDASSYEQYF
TRBJ2-7 many - TRBV20-1 TGCAGTGCTGGGGGATACGAGCAGTACTTC CSAGGYEQYF
TRBJ2-1 many TRBD1 TRBV5-1 TGCGCCAGCAGCTTGGACGGGGACAGTTACAATGAGCAGTTCTTC CASSLDGDSYNEQFF
TRBJ2-1 - TRBD2 TRBV6-5 TGTGCCAGCAGTTCTTTTAGCGGGAGTCCCTACAATGAGCAGTTCTTC CASSSFSGSPYNEQFF
TRBJ2-7 - - TRBV20-1 TGCAGTGCTAGAGATGGGGCACTTCAGTACTTC CSARDGALQYF
TRBJ2-5 - - TRBV7-6 TGTGCCAGCAGCCCTGGACAGATCCAAGAGACCCAGTACTTC CASSPGQIQETQYF
TRBJ2-2 many - TRBV12-3/TRBV12-4 TGTGCCAGCAGTTTTGGCAGGGGCATGCTTCGCACCGGGGAGCTGTTTTTT CASSFGRGMLRTGELFF
TRBJ1-1 many - TRBV7-3 TGTGCCAGCAGCTTAACTCGGGCTTGGAACACTGAAGCTTTCTTT CASSLTRAWNTEAFF
TRBJ1-1 many TRBD1 TRBV5-1 TGCGCCAGCAGCATTGCAGGGGGTCAACACGGGCCTGAAGCTTTCTTT CASSIAGGQHGPEAFF
TRBJ2-1 many TRBD2 TRBV24-1 TGTGCCACCAGGGCTAGCGGATACAATGAGCAGTTCTTC CATRASGYNEQFF
TRBJ1-2 many TRBD1 TRBV25-1 TGTGCCAGCAGTGAAGGAGTGTGGGACAGGGTGGGGTATGGCTACACCTTC CASSEGVWDRVGYGYTF
TRBJ2-2 many TRBD1 TRBV28 TGTGCCAGCCTCCTTCTTGGGACAGCGAACACCGGGGAGCTGTTTTTT CASLLLGTANTGELFF
TRBJ2-3 - - TRBV5-1 TGCGCCAGCAGCTTGGCGGGGATCTACACAGATCCGCAGTATTTT CASSLAGIYTDPQYF
TRBJ2-7 many TRBD1 TRBV7-2 TGTGCCAGCAGCTTTCGGGACAGAGGGTTCTACGAGCAGTACTTC CASSFRDRGFYEQYF
TRBJ2-5 many - TRBV6-5 TGTGCCAGCAGTTATGACACCCAAGAGACCCAGTACTTC CASSYDTQETQYF
TRBJ2-1 few TRBD2 TRBV11-2 TGTGCCAGCAGCCCCACGACTAGCGGGAGCAATGAGCAGTTCTTC CASSPTTSGSNEQFF
TRBJ2-3 - - TRBV4-2 TGTGCCAGCGGCCCCGGGACCATCGGGGCAGGATTAATCACAGATACGCAGTATTTT CASGPGTIGAGLITDTQYF
TRBJ2-1 many - TRBV9 TGTGCCAGCAGCTTCAGGTCCTGGGGGCATGAGCAGTTCTTC CASSFRSWGHEQFF